The table lists the clone carrying this TCR beta chain with a count of one. As yet, its antigen is unknown. This sample stems from a study of OX40 agonist ivuxolimab in advanced cancers. Overall study context: It was ivuxolimab, an agonistic anti-OX40 (CD134) antibody, that patients were treated with. Points from the study as a whole: Doses of 0.1 to 3.0 mg/kg were accompanied by clonal expansion of CD4+ and CD8+ blood T cells by week 6.

Clones were read by immunoSEQ multiplex PCR, and TCRdb kept only the in-frame ones, dropping some. The profile shows 150,000 to 170,000 clones, 94% of them singletons. The sample here was CD4+ or CD8+ T cells sorted from blood, taken in a trial of the OX40 agonist ivuxolimab. This sequence originates from an adult with an advanced solid tumor such as melanoma, head and neck, liver or kidney cancer.

The CDR3 nucleotides are TGTGCCATCACCAAGACAGGGCCCCAGGCTAACTATGGCTACACCTTC. It yields the protein CAITKTGPQANYGYTF. The chain couples TRBV10-3 to TRBJ1-2, with 7 bases that match TRBD1. The germline CDR1 and CDR2 sequences are ENHRY and SYGVKD. This CDR3 region has 16 residues. Trimming cost V 7 bases and J 0 bases; bases outside gene matches: 11.